These 29 T cell receptor beta chains were sequenced from one sample in a study of T-cell memory formation after mild COVID-19. TCRdb analysed the 5' RACE reads with MiXCR anew, one entry per CDR3 protein. The sample yields 450,000 to 700,000 distinct CDR3 sequences, roughly 18% seen once. Sequencing was performed on PBMCs or a T cell subset sorted from them (not recorded which). The receptor source for this set is an adult woman who had mild COVID-19 (a few samples of this study predate the infection). Cell type and time point are not known.

The V gene is TRBV3-1, the J gene TRBJ1-1; D is perhaps TRBD1 (5 bases). Germline CDR1 LGHDT, CDR2 YNNKEL (reference sequence). The CDR3 contains 14 residues. V was cut by 4 bases and J by 8 bases, with 17 bases left in between. As DNA, the CDR3 is TGTGCCAGCAGCCTTTCAATTCACCGGGACGAAGCTTTCTTT. It specifies CASSLSIHRDEAFF.

This clonotype was detected many times. V usage is TRBV4-1 and J usage is TRBJ2-7, with D tentatively TRBD1 (5 bases). V shed 0 bases and J shed 4 bases, with 10 bases lying between them. The germline CDR1 and CDR2 sequences are MGHRA and YSYEKL. The CDR3 runs to 14 residues. CDR3 in amino acids: CASSQDSRGYEQYF. The CDR3 DNA follows: TGCGCCAGCAGCCAAGATTCAAGGGGATACGAGCAGTACTTC.

The chain carries TRBV18 and TRBJ2-5; D remains ambiguous. This CDR3 region has 13 residues. Between the trimmed V and J ends, which lost 6 bases and 5 bases, there was a span of 13 bases. CDR1 is KGHSH and CDR2 is LQKENI in the germline V gene. The CDR3 reads CASSIGNGETQYF. Here the CDR3 DNA reads TGTGCCAGCTCCATTGGAAACGGGGAGACCCAGTACTTC.

V is TRBV20-1 and J is TRBJ2-1, with 7 bases fitting TRBD1. The J segment lost 10 bases and the V segment lost 6 bases, leaving 12 bases of the junction unmatched. The V gene's germline CDR1 is DFQATT and CDR2 SNEGSKA (reference sequence). The CDR3 sequence is 13 residues long. The CDR3 coding sequence is TGCAGTGCAAATCCAGGGGGTGCTGGGGAGCAGTTCTTC. Translating it yields CSANPGGAGEQFF.

Details on this clonotype: A junction boundary mismatches the germline segment, possibly from a read error. The chain is built from TRBV7-7 and TRBJ2-5, with 7 bases that match TRBD1. Looked up from germline, CDR1 is SSHAT and CDR2 is FNYEAQ (reference sequence). The CDR3 contains 14 residues. The CDR3 here is CASSFLGGRETQYF. CDR3 nucleotide sequence: TGTGCTAGCAGCTTCTTAGGGGGCCGAGAGACCCAGTACTTC. The whole variable domain, filled in from reference TRBV7-7 and TRBJ2-5, reads GAGVSQSPRYKVTKRGQDVTLRCDPISSHATLYWYQQALGQGPEFLTYFNYEAQPDKSGLPSDRFSAERPEGSISTLTIQRTEQRDSAMYRCASSFLGGRETQYFGPGTRLLVL.

V gene TRBV27 combines with J gene TRBJ2-1; 11 bases are a match to TRBD2. Germline V gene data show CDR1 as MNHEY and CDR2 as SMNVEV (reference sequence). The CDR3 loop spans 14 amino acids. Unmatched junction bases numbered 4, after V lost 8 bases and J lost 4 bases. In nucleotides, the CDR3 is TGTGCCAGCGCAGGGACTAGCGGATACAATGAGCAGTTCTTC. Translation gives CASAGTSGYNEQFF.

This clonotype was seen ten or more times. The J gene is TRBJ2-1, the V gene TRBV13, with a weak D call TRBD2 (5 bases). Germline assignment: CDR1 PRHDT and CDR2 FYEKMQ (reference sequence). Trimming shortened V by 5 bases and J by 7 bases, and 12 bases separated the two germline ends. The CDR3 consists of 13 residues. CDR3: CASSRNRGNEQFF. CDR3 in DNA: TGTGCCAGCAGCCGCAACCGAGGGAATGAGCAGTTCTTC.

This clonotype came up many times. The chain uses TRBV28 and TRBJ2-7, with D tentatively TRBD1 (7 bases). Trimming removed 11 bases at V and 6 bases at J, with 29 bases between. The CDR3 length is 16 residues. In germline, CDR1 is MDHEN, CDR2 SYDVKM. CDR3 protein: CASAGSTGRTGGEQYF. CDR3 in DNA: TGTGCCTCTGCAGGCTCGACAGGGCGTACCGGGGGCGAGCAGTACTTC.

This clonotype was counted only a few times. V gene TRBV20-1 combines with J gene TRBJ1-5; D is undetermined. Looked up from germline, CDR1 is DFQATT and CDR2 is SNEGSKA (reference sequence). V was shortened by 0 bases and J by 7 bases, with 4 bases between the two germline ends. CDR3 length: 11 amino acids. The CDR3 loop is CSARDGQPQHF. CDR3 bases: TGCAGTGCTAGAGACGGCCAGCCCCAGCATTTT.

This clonotype was observed a few times. J is TRBJ1-4 and V is TRBV24-1, with a tentative D call TRBD1 (6 bases). V lost 3 bases and J lost 8, with 18 bases in between. Germline assignment: CDR1 KGHDR and CDR2 SFDVKD. The CDR3 has 16 residues. Written as DNA, the CDR3 is TGTGCCACCAGTGATGTGGTCGAGGGGGTAGGCGAAAAACTGTTTTTT. Translation gives CATSDVVEGVGEKLFF.

A few counts support this clonotype. The chain is built from TRBV20-1 and TRBJ2-3, with TRBD1 identical over 7 bases. The CDR3 length is 15 residues. V trimming: 6 bases; J trimming: 4 bases; junction bases outside the gene matches: 13. Germline CDR1 DFQATT, CDR2 SNEGSKA (reference sequence). CDR3 coding DNA: TGCAGTGCCGATGCGTCGACAGGGCCCGCAGATACGCAGTATTTT. It specifies CSADASTGPADTQYF.

J is TRBJ1-1 and V is TRBV10-3; 8 nucleotides match TRBD1. The germline V gene has CDR1 ENHRY and CDR2 SYGVKD. The CDR3 runs 15 residues. The V and J ends lost 4 bases and 5 bases, in that order; junction bases with no gene match: 9. The CDR3, as DNA: TGTGCCATCAGTGGGGGTCAGGGGGCTTGGACTGAAGCTTTCTTT. This translates into CAISGGQGAWTEAFF.

This clonotype has only a few counts. The V call is TRBV27, the J call TRBJ2-1; D call uncertain. The CDR3 runs to 14 residues. Germline V gene data show CDR1 as MNHEY and CDR2 as SMNVEV (reference sequence). Trimming removed 2 bases at V and 8 bases at J, with 13 bases between. CDR3 region: CASSLSEVVDEQFF. DNA for the CDR3: TGTGCCAGCAGTTTAAGTGAGGTAGTAGATGAGCAGTTCTTC.

The CDR3 DNA sequence: TGCGCCAGCAGCTTGGGAACGGGCCCTGGCACAGATACGCAGTATTTT. The encoded protein is CASSLGTGPGTDTQYF. The chain combines TRBV5-1 with TRBJ2-3; D is uncertain. The CDR3 consists of 16 residues. CDR1 is SGHRS and CDR2 is YFSETQ in the germline V gene. With 0 bases removed from V and 1 base from J, the gap between germline ends came to 12 bases.

The rearrangement uses TRBV6-2 or TRBV6-3 and TRBJ1-5, with 10 positions matching TRBD1. Germline CDR1 reads MNHEY; CDR2 reads SVGEGT. The J segment lost 7 bases and the V segment lost 8 bases, leaving 8 bases of the junction unmatched. The CDR3 totals 14 residues. The CDR3 region is CASSRTGGRQPQHF. CDR3 nucleotides: TGTGCCAGCTCACGGACAGGGGGTAGGCAGCCCCAGCATTTT.

This rearrangement joins TRBV9 to TRBJ2-7; D unresolved. Looked up from germline, CDR1 is SGDLS and CDR2 is YYNGEE. V was clipped by 0 bases and J by 3 bases, with 4 bases between them. This CDR3 comprises 12 residues. This chain's CDR3 is CASSVDGYEQYF. The CDR3 DNA follows: TGTGCCAGCAGCGTAGATGGCTACGAGCAGTACTTC.

This clonotype has a handful of counts. The rearrangement joins TRBV10-3 to TRBJ1-2; possible D gene TRBD1, 5 bases. Looked up from germline, CDR1 is ENHRY and CDR2 is SYGVKD. The CDR3 has 13 residues. V gave up 10 bases and J gave up 3 bases, with 15 bases separating them. This CDR3 reads CATLGVFDYGYTF. In DNA form, the CDR3 reads TGTGCCACCCTAGGGGTCTTCGACTATGGCTACACCTTC.

V gene TRBV20-1 combines with J gene TRBJ2-7, with TRBD2 as a possible D gene (5 bases). Germline CDR1 is DFQATT and CDR2 is SNEGSKA (reference sequence). The V end was cut by 0 bases, the J end by 3 bases, with 12 bases between. The CDR3 spans 14 residues. CDR3 amino acids: CSARDLLEGYEQYF. As DNA, the CDR3 is TGCAGTGCTAGAGATCTTTTAGAGGGCTACGAGCAGTACTTC.

This chain uses TRBV24-1 with TRBJ2-7, with 9 bases identical to TRBD1. The germline CDR1 and CDR2 sequences are KGHDR and SFDVKD. The CDR3 loop spans 13 amino acids. After removal of 5 bases from V and 7 bases from J, the junction contained 5 bases not matched to a gene. The CDR3 DNA is TGTGCCACCAGTGGTGGGACAGGGTGGGAGCAGTACTTC. Translating gives CATSGGTGWEQYF.

This clonotype was counted only a few times. The gene calls are TRBV7-2 and TRBJ1-2; D unresolved. Germline loops: CDR1 SGHTA, CDR2 FQGNSA. Trimming shortened V by 5 bases and J by 3 bases, and 16 bases separated the two germline ends. The CDR3 spans 15 residues. CDR3 region: CASSDRLGAYYGYTF. CDR3 nucleotides: TGTGCCAGCAGCGACCGACTGGGCGCCTACTATGGCTACACCTTC.

The rearrangement joins TRBV19 to TRBJ2-5; D is possibly TRBD2 (5 bases). The CDR3 runs 14 residues. V was trimmed by 6 bases and J by 4 bases, leaving 15 bases between them. The germline V gene has CDR1 LNHDA and CDR2 SQIVND (reference sequence). CDR3 in amino acids: CASSLPGRGETQYF. The CDR3 DNA follows: TGTGCCAGTAGCCTCCCAGGCCGGGGAGAGACCCAGTACTTC.

This clonotype came up a few times. This sequence joins TRBV10-3 and TRBJ2-7; possible D gene TRBD1, 5 bases. Germline assignment: CDR1 ENHRY and CDR2 SYGVKD. CDR3 size: 16 residues. Trimming removed 6 bases from V and 0 bases from J, with 18 bases in between. CDR3 DNA sequence: TGTGCCATCAGCGGCCCAGCGACAGATAACTCCTACGAGCAGTACTTC. Its translation is CAISGPATDNSYEQYF.

This clonotype was recorded a few times. The gene calls are TRBV29-1 and TRBJ1-1, with D unclear. Germline CDR1 and CDR2: SQVTM and ANQGSEA. CDR3 size: 13 residues. V was cut by 4 bases and J by 4 bases, with 13 bases left in between. The CDR3: CSVALSSGTEAFF. The CDR3 DNA follows: TGCAGCGTTGCTCTATCCTCGGGCACTGAAGCTTTCTTT.

The chain employs TRBV4-1 and TRBJ2-6; 11 nucleotides match TRBD2. CDR1 is MGHRA and CDR2 is YSYEKL in the germline V gene. The CDR3 contains 20 residues. Germline trimming cut 9 bases from V and 0 bases from J; bases unmatched to any gene: 16. The CDR3 loop is CARSGGLAEDVSSGANVLTF. CDR3 in DNA: TGCGCCAGATCAGGGGGACTAGCGGAAGACGTTAGCTCTGGGGCCAACGTCCTGACTTTC.

The chain is built from TRBV24-1 and TRBJ2-2, with 7 bases identical to TRBD1. Trimming cost V 3 bases and J 4 bases; bases outside gene matches: 10. The length of the CDR3 is 17 residues. Per germline, CDR1 KGHDR and CDR2 SFDVKD. DNA for the CDR3: TGTGCCACCAGTGATCCCACTGACAGGGCTAGCACCGGGGAGCTGTTTTTT. Encoded protein: CATSDPTDRASTGELFF.

The chain joins TRBV5-1 to TRBJ2-7; D is ambiguous. Germline CDR1 SGHRS, CDR2 YFSETQ. The CDR3 is 15 amino acids. The ends were cut back, 3 bases at V and 3 bases at J, with 16 bases in the middle. The CDR3 nucleotides are TGCGCCAGCAGCTCAGGTCAAACTCTCCACTACGAGCAGTACTTC. Translation: CASSSGQTLHYEQYF.

This clonotype was recorded many times. The chain links TRBV29-1 to TRBJ2-3; 9 bases fit TRBD2. V shed 6 bases, J shed 0 bases, and the junction held 7 bases outside the gene matches. The CDR3 is 15 residues long. Germline assignment: CDR1 SQVTM and CDR2 ANQGSEA. The CDR3 coding sequence is TGCAGCGTGAGGGCCGGGACTAGCAGCACAGATACGCAGTATTTT. It yields the protein CSVRAGTSSTDTQYF.

V and J are TRBV6-5 and TRBJ1-2; 7 positions match TRBD1. Germline trimming cut 2 bases from V and 4 bases from J; bases unmatched to any gene: 4. The CDR3 has 14 amino acids. Looked up from germline, CDR1 is MNHEY and CDR2 is SVGAGI. For the CDR3, the DNA is TGTGCCAGCAGTTACAACAGGGGAGGCTATGGCTACACCTTC. Its translation is CASSYNRGGYGYTF.

The gene calls are TRBV5-1 and TRBJ2-6, with a weak D call TRBD1 (5 bases). V lost 4 bases and J 0 bases, leaving 17 bases between the germline ends. The germline gives CDR1 SGHRS, CDR2 YFSETQ. This CDR3 contains 18 residues. The CDR3 spells CASSVFRQGPSGANVLTF. DNA for the CDR3: TGCGCCAGCAGCGTGTTCAGGCAGGGTCCCTCTGGGGCCAACGTCCTGACTTTC. The full variable domain, rest sourced from reference TRBV5-1 and TRBJ2-6, is KAGVTQTPRYLIKTRGQQVTLSCSPISGHRSVSWYQQTPGQGLQFLFEYFSETQRNKGNFPGRFSGRQFSNSRSEMNVSTLELGDSALYLCASSVFRQGPSGANVLTFGAGSRLTVL.